This passage covers 12 T cell receptor beta chains from one sample sequenced in a study of blood T cell repertoires in COVID-19. TCRdb's copy holds only in-frame clones and misses some; the assay was immunoSEQ multiplex PCR. The sample lists 200,000 to 250,000 clones, approximately 80% seen once, with approximately 16% in the top ten. Sequenced input: PBMCs or T cells enriched from blood (not recorded which). All receptors derive from a man in his forties who had recovered from COVID-19.

This clone appeared once. The V and J genes are TRBV2 and TRBJ1-6; D possibly corresponds to TRBD1 (5 bases). In germline, CDR1 is SNHLY, CDR2 FYNNEI. The V end lost 4 bases, the J end lost 9 bases, and 13 bases lay between the germline ends. There are 14 residues in the CDR3. The CDR3 is CASSAEGQVSPLHF. In nucleotides, the CDR3 is TGTGCCAGCAGTGCGGAGGGGCAGGTTTCACCCCTCCACTTT.

J is TRBJ2-1 and V is TRBV18; TRBD1 might be the D (5 bases). Trimming cost V 2 bases and J 9 bases, with 8 bases left between them. This CDR3 has 12 amino acids. Germline CDR1 KGHSH, CDR2 LQKENI. CDR3 nucleotides: TGTGCCAGCTCACCAGGGCAGGGTGAGCAGTTCTTC. This encodes CASSPGQGEQFF.

The gene calls are TRBV6-2 or TRBV6-3 and TRBJ2-7; 10 bases agree with TRBD1. Germline trimming cut 6 bases from V and 3 bases from J; bases unmatched to any gene: 8. Per the germline V gene, CDR1 is MNHEY and CDR2 is SVGEGT. This CDR3 has 15 residues. CDR3: CASRYRQGASYEQYF. As DNA, the CDR3 is TGTGCCAGCAGATACAGACAGGGGGCAAGCTACGAGCAGTACTTC.

V and J are TRBV7-2 and TRBJ1-1; D is unclear. CDR1 and CDR2 from the germline V gene are SGHTA and FQGNSA. Trimming pared 1 base from V and 4 bases from J, leaving 10 bases between. This CDR3 is 14 amino acids long. The CDR3 region has the DNA TGTGCCAGCAGCTTAGTACAGCTGGGCACTGAAGCTTTCTTT. Protein sequence: CASSLVQLGTEAFF.

V usage is TRBV19 and J usage is TRBJ2-7; no firm D call. This CDR3 spans 12 amino acids. CDR1 LNHDA and CDR2 SQIVND come from the germline V gene (reference sequence). The V gene lost 6 bases and the J gene lost 2 bases, with 8 bases spanning the gap. CDR3 DNA: TGTGCCAGTAGCGCGCAGGCCTACGAGCAGTACTTC. Its translation: CASSAQAYEQYF. Drawing the rest from reference TRBV19 and TRBJ2-7, the complete variable domain is DGGITQSPKYLFRKEGQNVTLSCEQNLNHDAMYWYRQDPGQGLRLIYYSQIVNDFQKGDIAEGYSVSREKKESFPLTVTSAQKNPTAFYLCASSAQAYEQYFGPGTRLTVT.

The chain combines TRBV28 with TRBJ1-2; TRBD1 matches 10 bases. The junction had 10 bases not matched to a gene; V was cut back by 3 bases and J by 6 bases. The CDR3 is 16 amino acids. The V gene's germline CDR1 is MDHEN and CDR2 SYDVKM. The CDR3: CASSFTKFGTGDGYTF. The CDR3 bases are TGTGCCAGCAGTTTCACCAAATTCGGGACAGGGGATGGCTACACCTTC.

The rearrangement joins TRBV10-3 to TRBJ1-1; 12 bases match TRBD1. Germline values: CDR1 ENHRY, CDR2 SYGVKD. This CDR3 has 16 amino acids. The ends lost 7 bases at V and 3 bases at J; junction bases unmatched: 9. In DNA form, the CDR3 reads TGTGCCATCAAGCCGGGACAGGGGGCTGGTGACACTGAAGCTTTCTTT. This gives the protein CAIKPGQGAGDTEAFF.

As regards this clone: Other DNA variants within this sample encode the same CDR3. The CDR3 is CAISEQGRGYTF. DNA of the CDR3: TGTGCCATCAGTGAACAGGGTAGGGGCTACACCTTC. This chain uses TRBV10-3 with TRBJ1-2; D might be TRBD1 (6 bases). The V gene lost 3 bases and the J gene lost 8 bases, with 10 bases spanning the gap. Germline CDR1 and CDR2: ENHRY and SYGVKD. The CDR3 contains 12 residues.

This chain joins TRBV24-1 and TRBJ2-4; a possible D gene is TRBD2 (7 bases). V lost 3 bases and J 15 bases, leaving 14 bases between the germline ends. This CDR3 spans 12 amino acids. Germline CDR1 is KGHDR and CDR2 is SFDVKD. As DNA, the CDR3 is TGTGCCACCAGTGATCCTTGGGGGGGCCGGTACTTC. Its translation is CATSDPWGGRYF.

The rearrangement joins TRBV5-1 to TRBJ2-1, with TRBD2 identical over 12 bases. Germline values: CDR1 SGHRS, CDR2 YFSETQ. With 4 bases clipped from V and 9 bases from J, the junction kept 5 bases outside the gene matches. The CDR3 is made up of 14 amino acids. Written as DNA, the CDR3 is TGCGCCAGCAGCCGACTAGCGGGAGACGGTGAGCAGTTCTTC. Amino acid sequence: CASSRLAGDGEQFF.

This clone came up a few times. The CDR3 region has the DNA TGTGCCAGCAGCTGGCCGGGACAGGGGGCGCTTGGCTACACCTTC. It specifies CASSWPGQGALGYTF. V is TRBV7-2 and J is TRBJ1-2, with TRBD1 matching 12 bases. Per the germline V gene, CDR1 is SGHTA and CDR2 is FQGNSA. The CDR3 has 15 residues. After removal of 4 bases from V and 7 bases from J, the junction contained 7 bases not matched to a gene.

The chain couples TRBV3-1 (or the pseudogene TRBV3-2) to TRBJ2-7; the D gene is possibly TRBD2 (6 bases). The germline V gene encodes CDR1 LGHDT and CDR2 YNNKEL (reference sequence). The CDR3 runs to 12 residues. V was cut by 1 base and J by 7 bases, with 8 bases left in between. This CDR3 is CASSQGGLEQYF. The CDR3 DNA sequence: TGTGCCAGCAGCCAAGGAGGACTAGAGCAGTACTTC.